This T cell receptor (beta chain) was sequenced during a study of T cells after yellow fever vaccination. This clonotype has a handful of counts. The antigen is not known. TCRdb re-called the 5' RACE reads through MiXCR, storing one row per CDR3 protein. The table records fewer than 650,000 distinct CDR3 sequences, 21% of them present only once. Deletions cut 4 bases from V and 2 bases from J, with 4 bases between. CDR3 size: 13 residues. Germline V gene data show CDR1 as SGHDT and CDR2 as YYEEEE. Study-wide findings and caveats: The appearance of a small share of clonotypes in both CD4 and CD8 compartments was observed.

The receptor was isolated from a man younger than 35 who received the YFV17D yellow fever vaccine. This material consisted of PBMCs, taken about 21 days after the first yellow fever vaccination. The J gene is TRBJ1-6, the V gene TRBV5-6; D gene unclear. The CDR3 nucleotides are TGTGCCAGCAGCCGGACCTATAATTCACCCCTCCACTTT. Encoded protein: CASSRTYNSPLHF.